The clone carrying this T cell receptor beta chain showed up just a few times. CDR1 is ENHRY, CDR2 SYGVKD, per germline. This CDR3 contains 15 residues. V shed 3 bases and J 6 bases; nucleotides not matched to a gene: 7. This record comes from a study of T cell repertoires in cytomegalovirus infection. MiXCR was run by TCRdb on the reads, yielding one entry per CDR3 protein. The sample includes 250,000 to 300,000 distinct CDR3 sequences, 9.1% seen only once; the top ten take less than 15%. The receptor's source is a human donor in good health (CMV status not recorded). Some clones in this sample may be carry-over from other donors' samples. Material: PBMCs. The chain employs TRBV10-3 and TRBJ2-7; 11 bases map to TRBD2. The CDR3 DNA is TGTGCCATCAGTGAAATAGGTCTAGCGGGAGGCGAGCAGTACTTC. Protein sequence: CAISEIGLAGGEQYF.